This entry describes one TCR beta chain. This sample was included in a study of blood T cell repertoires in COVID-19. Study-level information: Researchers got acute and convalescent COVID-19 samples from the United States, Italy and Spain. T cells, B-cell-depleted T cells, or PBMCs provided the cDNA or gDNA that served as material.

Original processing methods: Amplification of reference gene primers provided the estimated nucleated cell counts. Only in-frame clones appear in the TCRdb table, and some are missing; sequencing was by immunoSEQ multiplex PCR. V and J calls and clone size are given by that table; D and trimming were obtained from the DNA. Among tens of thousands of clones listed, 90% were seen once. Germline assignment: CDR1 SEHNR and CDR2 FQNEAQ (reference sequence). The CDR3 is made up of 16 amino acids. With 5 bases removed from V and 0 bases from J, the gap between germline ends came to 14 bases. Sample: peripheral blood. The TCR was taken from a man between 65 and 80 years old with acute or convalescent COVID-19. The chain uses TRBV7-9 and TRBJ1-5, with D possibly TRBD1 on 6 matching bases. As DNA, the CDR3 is TGTGCCAGCAGCCTCGGACAGCAGTATAGCAATCAGCCCCAGCATTTT. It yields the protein CASSLGQQYSNQPQHF. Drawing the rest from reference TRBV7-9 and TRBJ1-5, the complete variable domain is DTGVSQNPRHKITKRGQNVTFRCDPISEHNRLYWYRQTLGQGPEFLTYFQNEAQLEKSRLLSDRFSAERPKGSFSTLEIQRTEQGDSAMYLCASSLGQQYSNQPQHFGDGTRLSIL.